A single sample gave rise to the 4 T cell receptor beta chains below, sequenced in a study of shared clonotypes between healthy human individuals. The method was immunoSEQ multiplex PCR; TCRdb's version includes in-frame clones alone and lacks a portion of them. The sample comprises roughly 1.4 million clones, 98% of which are singletons, and under 0.45% rests with the top ten. Sequencing used naive CD4+ T cells sorted from blood. Specified subset: CD45RA+ positively selected. The receptors originated from a young man in good health.

This chain links TRBV12-5 with TRBJ2-5; TRBD2 aligns across 7 bases. Germline trimming cut 2 bases from V and 12 bases from J; bases unmatched to any gene: 15. Per the germline V gene, CDR1 is LGHNT and CDR2 is FRNRAP. The CDR3 contains 15 residues. For the CDR3, the DNA is TGTGCTAGTGGTTTGTGGGACTACCTCCTTTGGAGCGAGTACTTC. This sequence encodes CASGLWDYLLWSEYF.

This chain uses TRBV30 with TRBJ2-3, with 7 bases aligning to TRBD1. Trimming removed 7 bases from V and 4 bases from J; junction bases left unmatched: 8. The CDR3 runs 13 residues. Germline-derived CDR1 and CDR2 are GTSNPN and SVGIG (reference sequence). This CDR3 reads CASDRAPADTQYF. DNA of the CDR3: TGTGCCTCAGACAGGGCTCCGGCAGATACGCAGTATTTT.

This sequence joins TRBV7-8 and TRBJ2-7, with TRBD1 as a possible D gene (6 bases). V was cut by 2 bases and J by 2 bases, with 13 bases left in between. Germline V gene sequence: CDR1 SGHVS, CDR2 FQNEAQ. The CDR3 is 15 amino acids. The CDR3 coding sequence is TGTGCCAGCAGCTTATATCAGGGGAAGGCCTACGAGCAGTACTTC. It encodes CASSLYQGKAYEQYF.

The chain recombines TRBV18 with TRBJ1-2; D is possibly TRBD1 (5 bases). V was clipped by 1 base and J by 2 bases, with 5 bases between them. The CDR3 consists of 13 residues. The germline CDR1 and CDR2 sequences are KGHSH and LQKENI. The CDR3: CASSPQGNYGYTF. Here the CDR3 DNA reads TGTGCCAGCTCACCACAGGGGAACTATGGCTACACCTTC.